The next 4 T cell receptor beta chains were all read from a single sample in a study of CD8 T cells in ankylosing spondylitis. Study-wide results and limits: The study identified a TCR beta motif of about eight highly homologous variants that appeared characteristic of ankylosing spondylitis blood.

TCRdb independently ran MiXCR on the 5' RACE reads; one entry per CDR3 protein. Of roughly 350,000 distinct CDR3 sequences in the sample, 7.5% to 9% were seen once. Their target antigens are unknown. Sequencing was performed on blood, either unsorted or a sorted T cell fraction (not recorded which). These receptors were obtained from a male donor with ankylosing spondylitis.

The V and J genes are TRBV6-2 or TRBV6-3 and TRBJ2-7; tentatively, D is TRBD1 or TRBD2 (5 bases each). Trimming stripped 6 bases from V and 0 bases from J, with 15 bases between. CDR3 size: 15 residues. Germline CDR1 and CDR2: MNHEY and SVGEGT. The CDR3 sequence is CASSPWDAASYEQYF. For the CDR3, the DNA is TGTGCCAGCAGCCCCTGGGACGCCGCCTCCTACGAGCAGTACTTC.

The chain links TRBV7-9 to TRBJ2-7; 11 bases line up with TRBD2. This CDR3 is built from 15 residues. With V trimmed by 3 bases and J by 4 bases, 5 bases remained unmatched. Germline V CDR1 and CDR2: SEHNR, FQNEAQ (reference sequence). CDR3 nucleotide sequence: TGTGCCAGCAGCTTTACTAGCGGGGGCATATACGAGCAGTACTTC. It is translated as CASSFTSGGIYEQYF.

This clonotype appeared many times. The gene calls are TRBV5-6 and TRBJ1-5; D is unclear. This CDR3 is 14 amino acids long. Trimming removed 2 bases from V and 4 bases from J, with 10 bases in between. Germline loops: CDR1 SGHDT, CDR2 YYEEEE. CDR3 region: CASSFLGLNQPQHF. The CDR3 nucleotides are TGTGCCAGCAGCTTCCTAGGGCTTAATCAGCCCCAGCATTTT.

This rearrangement joins TRBV20-1 to TRBJ2-3; tentatively, D is TRBD2 (6 bases). The CDR3 is 13 residues long. CDR1 is DFQATT, CDR2 SNEGSKA, per germline (reference sequence). Trimming took off 0 bases at V and 6 bases at J, with 10 bases between the two ends. CDR3 residues: CSARDRGFDTQYF. CDR3 in DNA: TGCAGTGCTAGAGATCGGGGGTTCGATACGCAGTATTTT.